Sequencing of this T cell receptor (beta chain) was carried out in a study of T cell responses to AZD1222 COVID-19 vaccine. Comments on this clone: Its antigen remains unknown.

Study results and caveats: Spike-specific TCR breadth and depth both grew after two AZD1222 doses.

The CDR3 sequence is 11 residues long. CDR1 is SGHRS and CDR2 is YFSETQ in the germline V gene. V lost 4 bases and J lost 6, with 8 bases in between. Here immunoSEQ multiplex PCR was the method, and the copy in TCRdb shows in-frame clones only, minus some. The data contain 140,000 to 150,000 clones, around 92% of them singletons. The V call is TRBV5-1, the J call TRBJ2-7, with D maybe TRBD1 (5 bases). The source material was peripheral blood, sampled after recovery from COVID-19. This TCR was sampled from an adult who had recovered from COVID-19. This CDR3 is CASSTGPEQYF. CDR3 sequence (DNA): TGCGCCAGCAGCACAGGTCCCGAGCAGTACTTC.